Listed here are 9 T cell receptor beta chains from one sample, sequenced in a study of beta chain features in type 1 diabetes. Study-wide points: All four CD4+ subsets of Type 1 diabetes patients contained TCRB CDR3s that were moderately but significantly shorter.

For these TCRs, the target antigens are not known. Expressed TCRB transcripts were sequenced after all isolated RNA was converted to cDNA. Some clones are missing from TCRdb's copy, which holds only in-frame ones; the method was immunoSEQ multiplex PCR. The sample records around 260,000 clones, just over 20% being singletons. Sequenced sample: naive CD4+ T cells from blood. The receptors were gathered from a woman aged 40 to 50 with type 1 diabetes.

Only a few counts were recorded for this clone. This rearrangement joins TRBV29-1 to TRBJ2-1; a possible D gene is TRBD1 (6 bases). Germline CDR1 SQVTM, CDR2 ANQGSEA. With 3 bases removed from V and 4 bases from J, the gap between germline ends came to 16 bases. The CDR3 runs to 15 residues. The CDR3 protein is CSVEGRQAIYNEQFF. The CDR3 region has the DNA TGCAGCGTTGAGGGCAGACAGGCGATTTACAATGAGCAGTTCTTC.

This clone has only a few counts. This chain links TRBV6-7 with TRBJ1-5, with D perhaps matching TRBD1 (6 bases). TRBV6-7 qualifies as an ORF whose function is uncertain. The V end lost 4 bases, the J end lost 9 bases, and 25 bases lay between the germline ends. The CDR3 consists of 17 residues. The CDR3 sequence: CASSSWEGGFRRLPQHF. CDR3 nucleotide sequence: TGTGCCAGCAGTTCCTGGGAGGGGGGCTTTCGACGCCTGCCCCAGCATTTT.

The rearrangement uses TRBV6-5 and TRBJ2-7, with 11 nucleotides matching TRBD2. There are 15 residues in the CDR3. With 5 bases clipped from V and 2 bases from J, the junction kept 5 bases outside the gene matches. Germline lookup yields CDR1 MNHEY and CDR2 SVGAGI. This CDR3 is CASSPLAGGAYEQYF. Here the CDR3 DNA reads TGTGCCAGCAGTCCCCTAGCGGGGGGTGCCTACGAGCAGTACTTC.

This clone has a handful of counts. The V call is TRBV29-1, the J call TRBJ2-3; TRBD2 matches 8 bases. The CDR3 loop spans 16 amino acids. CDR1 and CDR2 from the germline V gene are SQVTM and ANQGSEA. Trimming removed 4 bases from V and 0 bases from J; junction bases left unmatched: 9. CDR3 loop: CSVGWGQRGSTDTQYF. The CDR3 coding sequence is TGCAGCGTTGGATGGGGCCAGCGGGGGAGCACAGATACGCAGTATTTT.

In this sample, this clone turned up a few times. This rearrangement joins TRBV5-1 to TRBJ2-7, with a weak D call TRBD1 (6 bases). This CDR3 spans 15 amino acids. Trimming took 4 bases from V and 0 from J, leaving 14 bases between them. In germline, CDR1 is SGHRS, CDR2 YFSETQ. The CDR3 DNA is TGCGCCAGCAGCGGAATACAGGGTATCTCCTACGAGCAGTACTTC. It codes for CASSGIQGISYEQYF.

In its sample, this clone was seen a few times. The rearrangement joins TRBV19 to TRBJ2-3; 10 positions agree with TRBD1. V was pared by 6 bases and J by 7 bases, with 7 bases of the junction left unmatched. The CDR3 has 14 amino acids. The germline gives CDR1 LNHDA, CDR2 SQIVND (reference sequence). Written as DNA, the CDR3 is TGTGCCAGTAGGTCGACAGGGGGCGCACATACGCAGTATTTT. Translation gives CASRSTGGAHTQYF. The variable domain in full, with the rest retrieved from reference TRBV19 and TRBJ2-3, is DGGITQSPKYLFRKEGQNVTLSCEQNLNHDAMYWYRQDPGQGLRLIYYSQIVNDFQKGDIAEGYSVSREKKESFPLTVTSAQKNPTAFYLCASRSTGGAHTQYFGPGTRLTVL.

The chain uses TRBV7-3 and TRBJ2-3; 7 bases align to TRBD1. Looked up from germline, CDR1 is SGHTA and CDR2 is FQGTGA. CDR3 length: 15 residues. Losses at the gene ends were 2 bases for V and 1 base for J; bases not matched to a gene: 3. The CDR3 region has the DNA TGTGCCAGCAGCTTAGTAACAGGGGGCACAGATACGCAGTATTTT. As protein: CASSLVTGGTDTQYF.

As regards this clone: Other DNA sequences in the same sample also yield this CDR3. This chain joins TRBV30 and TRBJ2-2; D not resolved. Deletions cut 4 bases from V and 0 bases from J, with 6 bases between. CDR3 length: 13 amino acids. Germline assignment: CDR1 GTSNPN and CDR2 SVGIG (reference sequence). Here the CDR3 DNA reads TGTGCCTGGACGGGTCCGAACACCGGGGAGCTGTTTTTT. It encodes CAWTGPNTGELFF.

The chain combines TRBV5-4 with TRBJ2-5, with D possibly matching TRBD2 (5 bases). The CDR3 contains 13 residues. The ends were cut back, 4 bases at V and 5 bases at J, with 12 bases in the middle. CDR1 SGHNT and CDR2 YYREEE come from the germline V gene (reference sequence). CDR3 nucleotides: TGTGCCAGCAGCGGCCAGCGGCGGGAGACCCAGTACTTC. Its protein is CASSGQRRETQYF.